This TCR beta chain emerged from a study of post-analysis software for immune sequencing data. The study's findings and limits: Comparison of patients with controls showed about 5 TRBV segments more frequent in patients, TRBV5-6, TRBV5-1 and TRBV20-1 among them. Pronounced co-clustering by F measure was evident among identically batched samples.

To note about this clonotype: Its antigen is currently unknown.

This CDR3 has 16 amino acids. Germline lookup yields CDR1 SGDLS and CDR2 YYNGEE. J lost 6 bases, V lost 0 bases, and 7 bases had no gene match. Unique molecular identifiers were carried by the TCR beta cDNA libraries. TCRdb fed the PCR reads into MiXCR, producing one record per CDR3 protein. Of about half a million distinct CDR3 sequences in the sample, 34% were seen once. This TCR was recovered from a girl younger than 18 with multiple sclerosis. The sample comprised blood. The chain joins TRBV9 to TRBJ2-3; 10 nucleotides agree with TRBD2. CDR3 nucleotides: TGTGCCAGCAGCGTAGTCCCTAGCGGGGGCGTTGATACGCAGTATTTT. This codes for CASSVVPSGGVDTQYF.